Sequencing of this TCR beta chain was carried out in a study of cytomegalovirus exposure and HLA in healthy donors. The germline V gene has CDR1 SEHNR and CDR2 FQNEAQ (reference sequence). The CDR3 runs 15 residues. The germline V and J ends were trimmed by 4 bases and 1 base, with 8 bases remaining between them. The primer mix had 60 Vbeta and 13 Jbeta primers. The protocol was immunoSEQ multiplex PCR, while the TCRdb copy is restricted to in-frame clones and leaves out a portion. The table includes tens of thousands of clones, around 68% detected once. The chain links TRBV7-9 to TRBJ1-6; a weak D match, TRBD1 (5 bases). The TCR was taken from a man aged 45-60 years in good health and CMV-seropositive. Sequenced material: PBMCs. CDR3 residues: CASSSRESYNSPLHF. DNA of the CDR3: TGTGCCAGCAGCTCCAGGGAATCCTATAATTCACCCCTCCACTTT.